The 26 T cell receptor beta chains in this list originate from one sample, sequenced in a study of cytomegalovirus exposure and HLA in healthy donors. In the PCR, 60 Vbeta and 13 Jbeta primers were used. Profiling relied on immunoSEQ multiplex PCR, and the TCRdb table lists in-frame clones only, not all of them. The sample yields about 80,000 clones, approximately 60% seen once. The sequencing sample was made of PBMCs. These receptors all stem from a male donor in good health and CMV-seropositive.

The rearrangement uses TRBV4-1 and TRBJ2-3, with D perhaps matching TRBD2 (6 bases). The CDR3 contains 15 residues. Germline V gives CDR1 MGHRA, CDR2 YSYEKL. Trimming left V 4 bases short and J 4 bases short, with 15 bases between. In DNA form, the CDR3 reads TGCGCCAGCAGCCGAACGGGGGACGGGGCAGATACGCAGTATTTT. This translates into CASSRTGDGADTQYF.

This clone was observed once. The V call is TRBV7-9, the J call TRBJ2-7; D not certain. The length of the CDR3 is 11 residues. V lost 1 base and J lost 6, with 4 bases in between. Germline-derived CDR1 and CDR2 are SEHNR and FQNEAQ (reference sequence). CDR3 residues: CASSLVGEQYF. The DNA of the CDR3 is TGTGCCAGCAGCTTAGTCGGCGAGCAGTACTTC.

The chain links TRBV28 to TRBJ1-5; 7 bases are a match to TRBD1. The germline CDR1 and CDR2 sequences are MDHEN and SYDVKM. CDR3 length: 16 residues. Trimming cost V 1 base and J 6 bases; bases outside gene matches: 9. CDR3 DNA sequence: TGTGCCAGCAGTTTATCGAGGGGGCGAAGGTTTCAGCCCCAGCATTTT. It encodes CASSLSRGRRFQPQHF.

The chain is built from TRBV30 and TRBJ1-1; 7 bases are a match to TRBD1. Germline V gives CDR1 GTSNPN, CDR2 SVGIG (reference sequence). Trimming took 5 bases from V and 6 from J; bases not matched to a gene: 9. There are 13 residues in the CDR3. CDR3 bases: TGTGCCTGGGAGCGGACAGGAGACGCTGAAGCTTTCTTT. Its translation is CAWERTGDAEAFF.

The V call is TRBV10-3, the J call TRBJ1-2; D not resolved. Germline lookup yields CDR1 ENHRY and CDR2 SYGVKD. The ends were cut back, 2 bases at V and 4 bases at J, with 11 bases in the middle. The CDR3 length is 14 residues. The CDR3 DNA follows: TGTGCCATCAGTGAGGGGGAGAAAGGCTATGGCTACACCTTC. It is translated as CAISEGEKGYGYTF.

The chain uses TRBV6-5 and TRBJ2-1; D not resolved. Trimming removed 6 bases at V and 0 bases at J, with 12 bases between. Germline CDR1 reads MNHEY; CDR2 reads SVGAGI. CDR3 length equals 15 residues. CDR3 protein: CASSLGSNSYNEQFF. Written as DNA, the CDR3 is TGTGCCAGCAGCCTCGGGTCGAACTCCTACAATGAGCAGTTCTTC.

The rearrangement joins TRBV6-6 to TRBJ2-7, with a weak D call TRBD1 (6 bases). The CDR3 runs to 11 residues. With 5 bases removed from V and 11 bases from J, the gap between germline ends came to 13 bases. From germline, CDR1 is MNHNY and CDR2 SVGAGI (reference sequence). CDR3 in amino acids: CASSAGDAKYF. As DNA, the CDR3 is TGTGCCAGCAGTGCAGGGGACGCCAAGTACTTC.

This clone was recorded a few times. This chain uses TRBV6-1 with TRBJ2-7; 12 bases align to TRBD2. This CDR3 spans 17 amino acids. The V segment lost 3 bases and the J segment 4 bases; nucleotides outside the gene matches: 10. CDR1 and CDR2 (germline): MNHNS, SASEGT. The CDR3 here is CASSDPGTSGLLYEQYF. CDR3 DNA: TGTGCCAGCAGTGACCCCGGGACTAGCGGGCTCCTTTACGAGCAGTACTTC.

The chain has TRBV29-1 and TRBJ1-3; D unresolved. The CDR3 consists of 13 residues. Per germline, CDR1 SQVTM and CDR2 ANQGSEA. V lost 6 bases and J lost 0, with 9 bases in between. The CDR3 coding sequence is TGCAGCGTCGAGTCATCCTCTGGAAACACCATATATTTT. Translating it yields CSVESSSGNTIYF.

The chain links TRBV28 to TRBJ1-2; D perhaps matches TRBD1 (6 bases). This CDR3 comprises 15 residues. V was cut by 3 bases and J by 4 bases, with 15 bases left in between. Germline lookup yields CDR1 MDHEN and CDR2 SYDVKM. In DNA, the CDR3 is TGTGCCAGCAGTTTGGGAGTACAGGGAAGCTATGGCTACACCTTC. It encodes CASSLGVQGSYGYTF.

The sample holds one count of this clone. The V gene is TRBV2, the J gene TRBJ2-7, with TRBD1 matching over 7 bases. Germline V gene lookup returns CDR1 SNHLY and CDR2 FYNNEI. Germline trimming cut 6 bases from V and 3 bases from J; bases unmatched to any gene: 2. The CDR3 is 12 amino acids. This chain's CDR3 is CASRDRFYEQYF. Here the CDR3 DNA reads TGTGCCAGCAGGGACAGGTTCTACGAGCAGTACTTC.

The CDR3 coding sequence is TGTGCCAGCAGTGGATCTTTGGACAGCCGCATATATTTT. This encodes CASSGSLDSRIYF. This rearrangement joins TRBV25-1 to TRBJ1-3; TRBD1 might be the D (6 bases). The germline V gene encodes CDR1 MGHDK and CDR2 SYGVNS. Trimming pared 4 bases from V and 12 bases from J, leaving 16 bases between. CDR3 size: 13 residues.

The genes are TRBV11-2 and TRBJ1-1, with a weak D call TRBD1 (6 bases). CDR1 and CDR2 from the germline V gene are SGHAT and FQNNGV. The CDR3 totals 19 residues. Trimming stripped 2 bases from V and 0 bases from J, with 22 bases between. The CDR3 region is CASSLWTPGQSSMNTEAFF. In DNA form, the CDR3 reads TGTGCCAGCAGCTTATGGACCCCCGGACAGAGTTCCATGAACACTGAAGCTTTCTTT.

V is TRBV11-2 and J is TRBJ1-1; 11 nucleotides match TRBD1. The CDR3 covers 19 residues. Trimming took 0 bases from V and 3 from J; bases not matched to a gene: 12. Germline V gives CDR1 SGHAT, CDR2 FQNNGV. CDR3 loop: CASSLDLPGTGGRDTEAFF. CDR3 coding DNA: TGTGCCAGCAGCTTAGATCTGCCCGGGACAGGGGGTAGGGACACTGAAGCTTTCTTT.

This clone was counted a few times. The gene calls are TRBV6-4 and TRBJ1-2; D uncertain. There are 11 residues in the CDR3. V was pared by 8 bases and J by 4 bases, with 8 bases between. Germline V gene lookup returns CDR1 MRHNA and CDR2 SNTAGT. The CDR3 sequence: CASSSGYGYTF. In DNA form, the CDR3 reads TGTGCCAGCTCATCCGGCTATGGCTACACCTTC.

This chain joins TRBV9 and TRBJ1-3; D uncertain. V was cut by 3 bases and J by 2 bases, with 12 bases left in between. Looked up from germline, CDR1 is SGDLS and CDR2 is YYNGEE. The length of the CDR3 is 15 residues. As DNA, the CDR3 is TGTGCCAGCAGCGACCGCCCCGGGGCTGGAAACACCATATATTTT. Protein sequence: CASSDRPGAGNTIYF.

CDR3 region: CASSPQTGASGANVLTF. In DNA, the CDR3 is TGTGCCAGCAGCCCTCAGACAGGGGCTTCAGGGGCCAACGTCCTGACTTTC. The V gene is TRBV5-4, the J gene TRBJ2-6, with 8 positions matching TRBD1. Germline V CDR1 and CDR2: SGHNT, YYREEE (reference sequence). CDR3 size: 17 residues. The J segment lost 4 bases and the V segment lost 4 bases, leaving 10 bases of the junction unmatched.

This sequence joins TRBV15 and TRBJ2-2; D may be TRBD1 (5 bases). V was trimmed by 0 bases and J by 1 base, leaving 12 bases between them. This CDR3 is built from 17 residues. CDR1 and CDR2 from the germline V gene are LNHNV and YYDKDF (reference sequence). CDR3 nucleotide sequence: TGTGCCACCAGCAGAGAGGGGCTGAGCTTGAACACCGGGGAGCTGTTTTTT. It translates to CATSREGLSLNTGELFF.

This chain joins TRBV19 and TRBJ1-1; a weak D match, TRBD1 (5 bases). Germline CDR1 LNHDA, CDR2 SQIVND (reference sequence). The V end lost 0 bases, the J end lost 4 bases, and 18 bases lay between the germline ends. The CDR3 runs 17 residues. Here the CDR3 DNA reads TGTGCCAGTAGTATAGACCTTTGGCGGGGGGGAAGCACTGAAGCTTTCTTT. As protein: CASSIDLWRGGSTEAFF. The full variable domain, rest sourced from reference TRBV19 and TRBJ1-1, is DGGITQSPKYLFRKEGQNVTLSCEQNLNHDAMYWYRQDPGQGLRLIYYSQIVNDFQKGDIAEGYSVSREKKESFPLTVTSAQKNPTAFYLCASSIDLWRGGSTEAFFGQGTRLTVV.

The CDR3 sequence: CASSLEVTGPVKPAEQQFF. DNA of the CDR3: TGTGCCAGCAGCTTAGAGGTAACAGGGCCCGTGAAGCCTGCCGAACAGCAGTTCTTC. The V call is TRBV11-2, the J call TRBJ2-1, with D perhaps matching TRBD1 (6 bases). CDR3 size: 19 residues. Germline assignment: CDR1 SGHAT and CDR2 FQNNGV. Trimming removed 0 bases at V and 11 bases at J, with 29 bases between.

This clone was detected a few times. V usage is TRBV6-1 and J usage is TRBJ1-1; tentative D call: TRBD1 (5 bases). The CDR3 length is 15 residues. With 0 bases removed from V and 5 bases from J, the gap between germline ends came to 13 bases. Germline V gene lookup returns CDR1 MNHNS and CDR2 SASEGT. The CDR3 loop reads CASSEAGSGRTEAFF. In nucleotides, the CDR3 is TGTGCCAGCAGTGAAGCAGGGTCAGGGCGGACTGAAGCTTTCTTT.

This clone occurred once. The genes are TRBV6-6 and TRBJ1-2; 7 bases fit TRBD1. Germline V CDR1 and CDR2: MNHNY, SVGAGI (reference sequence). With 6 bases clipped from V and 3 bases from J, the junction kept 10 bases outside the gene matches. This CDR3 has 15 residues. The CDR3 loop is CASSAPDQGDYGYTF. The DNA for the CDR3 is TGTGCCAGCAGCGCACCCGACCAGGGGGACTATGGCTACACCTTC.

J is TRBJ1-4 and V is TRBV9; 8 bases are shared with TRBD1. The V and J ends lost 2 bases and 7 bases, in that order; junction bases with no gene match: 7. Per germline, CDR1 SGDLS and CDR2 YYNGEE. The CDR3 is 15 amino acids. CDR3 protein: CASSVRDRGGEKLFF. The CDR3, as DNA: TGTGCCAGCAGCGTGCGAGACAGGGGTGGTGAAAAACTGTTTTTT.

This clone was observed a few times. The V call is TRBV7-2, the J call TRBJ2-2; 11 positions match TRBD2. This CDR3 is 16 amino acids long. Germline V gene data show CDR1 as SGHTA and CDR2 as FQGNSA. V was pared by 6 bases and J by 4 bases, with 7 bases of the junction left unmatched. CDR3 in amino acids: CASSIAGGRGTGELFF. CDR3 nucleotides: TGTGCCAGCAGTATAGCGGGAGGGCGGGGCACCGGGGAGCTGTTTTTT.

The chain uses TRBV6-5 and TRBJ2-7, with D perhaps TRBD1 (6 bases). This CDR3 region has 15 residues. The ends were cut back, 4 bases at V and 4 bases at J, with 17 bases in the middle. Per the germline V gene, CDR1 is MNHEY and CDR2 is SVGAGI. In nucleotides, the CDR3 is TGTGCCAGCAGTTTTACCGACAGGCCGGAGTACGAGCAGTACTTC. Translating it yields CASSFTDRPEYEQYF.

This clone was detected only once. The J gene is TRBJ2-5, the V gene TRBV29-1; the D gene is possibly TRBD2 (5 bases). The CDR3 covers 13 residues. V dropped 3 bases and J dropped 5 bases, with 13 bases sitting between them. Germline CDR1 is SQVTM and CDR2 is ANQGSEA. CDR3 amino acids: CSVEGSFGETQYF. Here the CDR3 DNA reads TGCAGCGTTGAGGGGAGCTTCGGGGAGACCCAGTACTTC.